The rows below give T cell receptor beta chains drawn from one sample of a study of PD-1 blockade in classical Hodgkin lymphoma. This table comes from immunoSEQ multiplex PCR, and its TCRdb copy is limited to in-frame clones, with some not included. The profile shows 25,000 or so clones, approximately 80% of them singletons. Specimen: CD4+ T cells from blood, collected at baseline. The receptors were sampled from a human donor with classical Hodgkin lymphoma. The CDR3 runs from the conserved cysteine through the conserved F or W. The order of the fields is clone size, D gene, J gene, V gene, CDR3 protein, CDR3 DNA. The D gene is left open where the match is weak. The listing skips clone size in some rows; elsewhere it reads once, few, many or a size class.

>NA|TRBD1|TRBJ1-2|TRBV19
CASSISTGQGNYGYTF
TGTGCCAGTAGTATCAGCACGGGACAGGGAAACTATGGCTACACCTTC
>NA|NA|TRBJ2-3|TRBV9
CASSDPRQFSTDTQYF
TGTGCCAGCAGCGACCCGAGACAGTTTAGCACAGATACGCAGTATTTT
>NA|TRBD2|TRBJ2-1|TRBV7-2
CASSLEPGGSYNEQFF
TGTGCCAGCAGCTTAGAACCGGGAGGCTCCTACAATGAGCAGTTCTTC
>few|NA|TRBJ1-3|TRBV5-1
CASREEGTGNTIYF
TGCGCCAGCAGGGAAGAGGGGACTGGAAACACCATATATTTT
>few|NA|TRBJ1-2|TRBV5-1
CASSNTGAYYGYTF
TGCGCCAGCAGCAATACCGGGGCCTACTATGGCTACACCTTC
>NA|TRBD2|TRBJ2-3|TRBV7-3
CASSRLAGTDTQYF
TGTGCCAGCAGCCGACTAGCGGGCACAGATACGCAGTATTTT
>NA|NA|TRBJ1-4|TRBV7-6
CASSSITGLDEKLFF
TGTGCCAGCAGCTCGATTACAGGGTTAGATGAAAAACTGTTTTTT
>NA|NA|TRBJ1-5|TRBV2
CASDTSNQPQHF
TGTGCCAGCGACACGAGCAATCAGCCCCAGCATTTT
>NA|NA|TRBJ1-1|TRBV5-1
CASSQGGNTEAFF
TGCGCCAGCAGTCAAGGGGGGAACACTGAAGCTTTCTTT
>NA|NA|TRBJ2-5|TRBV7-8
CASSLAGGLQETQYF
TGTGCCAGCAGCTTAGCGGGGGGCCTCCAAGAGACCCAGTACTTC
>NA|NA|TRBJ2-1|TRBV20-1
CSVRGLTEQFF
TGCAGTGTACGGGGGTTAACTGAGCAGTTCTTC
>NA|NA|TRBJ1-1|TRBV9
CASSVIWGNTEAFF
TGTGCCAGCAGCGTAATTTGGGGGAACACTGAAGCTTTCTTT
>NA|NA|TRBJ1-2|TRBV11-2
CASSLAWGGYTF
TGTGCCAGCAGCTTAGCTTGGGGAGGCTACACCTTC
>NA|TRBD1|TRBJ1-4|TRBV9
CASSVATGENEKLFF
TGTGCCAGCAGCGTAGCGACAGGGGAAAATGAAAAACTGTTTTTT
>medium-sized|NA|TRBJ1-2|TRBV7-3
CASSLHPGSSNYGYTF
TGTGCCAGCAGCTTACACCCGGGATCCTCTAACTATGGCTACACCTTC
>NA|TRBD1|TRBJ1-4|TRBV4-2
CASSHDRGREKLFF
TGTGCCAGCAGCCACGACAGGGGGCGAGAAAAACTGTTTTTT
>NA|NA|TRBJ2-7|TRBV18
CASSPERFPYEQYF
TGTGCCAGCTCACCGGAAAGGTTTCCATACGAGCAGTACTTC
>NA|NA|TRBJ2-1|TRBV7-2
CASSSFGSSDEQFF
TGTGCCAGCAGCTCTTTCGGTTCTTCGGATGAGCAGTTCTTC
>NA|TRBD1|TRBJ2-7|TRBV7-2
CASSRLSGGYEQYF
TGTGCCAGCAGCCGCCTGTCAGGGGGCTACGAGCAGTACTTC
>NA|NA|TRBJ2-1|TRBV11-3
CASSLGPAYNEQFF
TGTGCCAGCAGCTTAGGGCCGGCCTACAATGAGCAGTTCTTC
>NA|NA|TRBJ2-5|TRBV19
CASSMIGHGETQYF
TGTGCCAGTAGTATGATCGGCCACGGAGAGACCCAGTACTTC
>few|NA|TRBJ1-5|TRBV6-4
CASSPGTYNQPQHF
TGTGCCAGCAGTCCCGGGACCTACAATCAGCCCCAGCATTTT
>NA|TRBD1|TRBJ2-7|TRBV27
CASRRAGGLYEQYF
TGTGCCAGCAGAAGGGCAGGGGGTCTCTACGAGCAGTACTTC
>NA|TRBD1|TRBJ2-7|TRBV5-1
CASSPTRDSSYEQYF
TGCGCCAGCAGCCCCACCCGGGACAGCTCCTACGAGCAGTACTTC
>NA|TRBD1|TRBJ1-2|TRBV28
CASSRTGREDGIGYTF
TGTGCCAGCAGTCGGACAGGGAGGGAGGATGGAATTGGCTACACCTTC
>NA|NA|TRBJ1-5|TRBV28
CASSPAIQGDPPQHF
TGTGCCAGCAGTCCAGCTATTCAGGGTGATCCGCCCCAGCATTTT
>NA|NA|TRBJ1-4|TRBV10-1
CASSEGIGTNEKLFF
TGCGCCAGCAGTGAGGGTATCGGAACTAATGAAAAACTGTTTTTT
>NA|NA|TRBJ2-3|TRBV7-8
CASYDHPPDTQYF
TGTGCCAGCTACGACCATCCGCCAGATACGCAGTATTTT
>NA|TRBD2|TRBJ2-7|TRBV6-5
CATLDKPGRSYEQYF
TGTGCCACCCTGGACAAACCCGGGAGGTCGTACGAGCAGTACTTC
>NA|NA|TRBJ1-2|TRBV7-6
CASSLVDSYTF
TGTGCCAGCAGCTTAGTGGACAGCTACACCTTC
>NA|NA|TRBJ2-2|TRBV7-7
CASSSVVTGELFF
TGTGCCAGCAGCTCGGTCGTCACCGGGGAGCTGTTTTTT
>few|NA|TRBJ1-2|TRBV2
CASSLTVWGYTF
TGTGCCAGCAGTCTGACAGTCTGGGGCTACACCTTC
>NA|NA|TRBJ1-1|TRBV9
CASSVVGGWTEAFF
TGTGCCAGCAGCGTAGTGGGAGGGTGGACTGAAGCTTTCTTT
>once|TRBD2|TRBJ2-1|TRBV10-3
CAIKGGGGNEQFF
TGTGCCATCAAGGGCGGGGGGGGTAATGAGCAGTTCTTC
>NA|TRBD1|TRBJ1-2|TRBV25-1
CASSATWGTGEGYDYTF
TGTGCCAGCAGTGCCACGTGGGGGACAGGGGAGGGCTATGACTACACCTTC
>NA|NA|TRBJ2-7|TRBV11-3
CASSLVDGYEQYF
TGTGCCAGCAGCTTAGTAGACGGGTACGAGCAGTACTTC
>few|NA|TRBJ1-2|TRBV27
CASSLSWAPNSYGYTF
TGTGCCAGCAGTTTGAGTTGGGCCCCGAATTCCTATGGCTACACCTTC
>NA|NA|TRBJ1-1|TRBV5-6
CASSLLRAEAFF
TGTGCCAGCAGCCTACTACGAGCTGAAGCTTTCTTT
>NA|NA|TRBJ2-1|TRBV19
CASSIDRWGNEQFF
TGTGCCAGTAGTATAGATCGATGGGGTAATGAGCAGTTCTTC
>NA|NA|TRBJ2-1|TRBV12-5
CASGINLGPNEQFF
TGTGCTAGTGGTATCAACCTCGGACCTAATGAGCAGTTCTTC
>NA|NA|TRBJ2-7|TRBV6-1
CATAKGHTSYEQYF
TGTGCCACCGCTAAAGGACATACCTCCTACGAGCAGTACTTC
>NA|NA|TRBJ1-2|TRBV30
CAWSGEGGGYTF
TGTGCCTGGAGTGGAGAGGGAGGCGGCTACACCTTC
>NA|TRBD1|TRBJ2-5|TRBV2
CAIKDRGVPWETQYF
TGTGCCATTAAGGACAGGGGGGTCCCGTGGGAGACCCAGTACTTC
>few|NA|TRBJ1-5|TRBV7-9
CASSRGISNQPQHF
TGTGCCAGCAGCCGAGGGATTAGCAATCAGCCCCAGCATTTT
>few|NA|TRBJ1-2|TRBV5-1
CASSWPSESYTF
TGCGCCAGCAGCTGGCCCAGTGAAAGCTACACCTTC
>few|NA|TRBJ1-4|TRBV7-2
CASSLRLGVGDEKLFF
TGTGCCAGCAGCTTAAGATTGGGGGTAGGGGATGAAAAACTGTTTTTT
>NA|TRBD1|TRBJ1-2|TRBV9
CASSVLPGTGGGYTF
TGTGCCAGCAGCGTGCTCCCGGGGACAGGGGGAGGCTACACCTTC
>NA|NA|TRBJ2-1|TRBV7-2
CASSLVQGSYNEQFF
TGTGCCAGCAGCTTAGTACAGGGTAGCTACAATGAGCAGTTCTTC
>NA|NA|TRBJ2-2|TRBV10-3
CAISESMGATNTGELFF
TGTGCCATCAGTGAGTCGATGGGGGCCACGAACACCGGGGAGCTGTTTTTT
>NA|TRBD2|TRBJ2-1|TRBV4-2
CASSQSLAETVYNEQFF
TGTGCCAGCAGCCAAAGCCTAGCGGAGACTGTCTACAATGAGCAGTTCTTC
>once|TRBD1|TRBJ2-1|TRBV7-9
CASSRDSSSYNEQFF
TGTGCCAGCAGCCGGGACAGTTCCTCCTACAATGAGCAGTTCTTC
>few|NA|TRBJ1-3|TRBV5-8
CASSLWGLSSGNTIYF
TGTGCCAGCAGCTTGTGGGGGTTGAGCTCTGGAAACACCATATATTTT
>NA|TRBD1|TRBJ2-7|TRBV2
CASSAQGARYEQYF
TGTGCCAGCAGCGCACAGGGGGCTAGGTACGAGCAGTACTTC
>few|NA|TRBJ2-5|TRBV27
CASRGNTGGETQYF
TGTGCCAGCAGAGGTAACACTGGTGGAGAGACCCAGTACTTC
>NA|NA|TRBJ1-2|TRBV6-5
CASSPQPVEGYGYTF
TGTGCCAGCAGTCCACAGCCCGTTGAAGGCTATGGCTACACCTTC
>NA|NA|TRBJ1-2|TRBV7-2
CASSLARPPGGYGYTF
TGTGCCAGCAGCTTGGCCAGGCCCCCCGGCGGCTATGGCTACACCTTC
>NA|NA|TRBJ2-3|TRBV10-3
CAISDRLAETDTQYF
TGTGCCATCAGTGACCGGCTAGCTGAAACAGATACGCAGTATTTT